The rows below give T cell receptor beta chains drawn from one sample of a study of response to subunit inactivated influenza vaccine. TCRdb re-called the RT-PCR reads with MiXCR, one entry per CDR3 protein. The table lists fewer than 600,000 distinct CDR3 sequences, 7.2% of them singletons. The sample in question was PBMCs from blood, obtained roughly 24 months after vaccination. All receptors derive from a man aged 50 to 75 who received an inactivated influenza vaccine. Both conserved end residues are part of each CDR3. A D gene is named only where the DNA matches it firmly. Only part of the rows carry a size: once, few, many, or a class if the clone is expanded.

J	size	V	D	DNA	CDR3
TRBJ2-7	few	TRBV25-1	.	TGTGCCAGCAGTGGGGAAGGAACCTACGAGCAGTACTTC	CASSGEGTYEQYF
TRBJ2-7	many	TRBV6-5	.	TGTGCCAGCAGTTATGGGGCAGGTTTCTCCTACGAGCAGTACTTC	CASSYGAGFSYEQYF
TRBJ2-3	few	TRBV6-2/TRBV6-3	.	TGTGCCAGCAGTTACTCTCTGCTCATAGATACGCAGTATTTT	CASSYSLLIDTQYF
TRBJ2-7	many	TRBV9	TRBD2	TGTGCCAGCAGCCCTTCGGGAGGCGCCTACGAGCAGTACTTC	CASSPSGGAYEQYF
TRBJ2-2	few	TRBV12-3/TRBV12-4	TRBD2	TGTGCCAGCAGTTTAAAGGGAGGGCCCGGGGAGCTGTTTTTT	CASSLKGGPGELFF
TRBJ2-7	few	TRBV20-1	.	TGCAGTGCTAGAGTCCCAGGGATCGACTACGAGCAGTACTTC	CSARVPGIDYEQYF
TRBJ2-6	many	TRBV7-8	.	TGTGCCAGCAGCCCATTATCCGGCTCTGGGGCCAACGTCCTGACTTTC	CASSPLSGSGANVLTF
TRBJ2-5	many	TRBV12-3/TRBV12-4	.	TGTGCCAGCAATCTCCAAGGCCACAGAGAGACCCAGTACTTC	CASNLQGHRETQYF
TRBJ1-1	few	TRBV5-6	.	TGTGCCAGCAGCTTGGGGGCAGCTACTGAAGCTTTCTTT	CASSLGAATEAFF
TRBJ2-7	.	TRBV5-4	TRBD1	TGTGCCAGCAGCTGGACAGGGGTTGGCCGCTACGAGCAGTACTTC	CASSWTGVGRYEQYF
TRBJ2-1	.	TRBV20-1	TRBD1	TGCAGTGCTAGAGGCAGACAGGGCATGCGCTACAATGAGCAGTTCTTC	CSARGRQGMRYNEQFF
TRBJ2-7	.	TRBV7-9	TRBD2	TGTGCCAGCGGGCCCGGGACTAGCGGTTACGAGCAGTACTTC	CASGPGTSGYEQYF
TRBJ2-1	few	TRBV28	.	TGTGCCAGCAGTTTCAGATGGGGGACCGAGCAGTTCTTC	CASSFRWGTEQFF
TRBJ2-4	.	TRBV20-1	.	TGCAGTGCTACATCACGGGTATCTCCGAGAAGCATTCAGTACTTC	CSATSRVSPRSIQYF
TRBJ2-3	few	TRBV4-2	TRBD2	TGTGCCAGCAGCCACTTTAAATCCGGGACTAGCGGAGCGGGGGGAACAGATACGCAGTATTTT	CASSHFKSGTSGAGGTDTQYF
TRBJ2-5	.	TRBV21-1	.	TGTGCCAGCAGCACCCCCTCCGTCGGGGGTTCCAAAGAGACCCAGTACTTC	CASSTPSVGGSKETQYF
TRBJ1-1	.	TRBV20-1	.	TGCAGTGCTAGATTAGAAGGTGGGGGGCCAGCTTTCTTT	CSARLEGGGPAFF
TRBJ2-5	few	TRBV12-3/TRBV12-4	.	TGTGCCAGCAGTAACTTGGCGGAGACCCAGTACTTC	CASSNLAETQYF
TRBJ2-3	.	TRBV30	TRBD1	TGTGCCTGGGGGACAGGGGCCACAGATACGCAGTATTTT	CAWGTGATDTQYF
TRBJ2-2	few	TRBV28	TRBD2	TGTGCCAGCAGTTTATTCCGAGGACTAGACACCGGGGAGCTGTTTTTT	CASSLFRGLDTGELFF
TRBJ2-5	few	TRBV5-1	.	TGCGCCAGCAGCTTGGTTACGACTTTGGAGACCCAGTACTTC	CASSLVTTLETQYF
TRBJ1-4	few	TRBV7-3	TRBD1	TGTGCCAGCAGCTGGACAGGGTACGTTAGCGAAAAACTGTTTTTT	CASSWTGYVSEKLFF
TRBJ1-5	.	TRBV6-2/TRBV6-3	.	TGTGCCAGCAGTTACTCCCCTCAGACAGGAACAACCCCGGCCAATCAGCCCCAGCATTTT	CASSYSPQTGTTPANQPQHF
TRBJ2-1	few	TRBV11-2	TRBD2	TGTGCCAGCAGCTCGGTCGGGGGGGCTATCTACAATGAGCAGTTCTTC	CASSSVGGAIYNEQFF
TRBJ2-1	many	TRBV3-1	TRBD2	TGTGCCAGCAGCCAAGGTCTAACTAGCGGAGCGAATGAGCAGTTCTTC	CASSQGLTSGANEQFF
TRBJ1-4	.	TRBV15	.	TGTGCCACCAGCAGAGACTCACAGGCGCCTAATGAAAAACTGTTTTTT	CATSRDSQAPNEKLFF
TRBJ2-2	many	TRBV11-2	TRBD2	TGTGCCAGCAGCTTAGTCACGCTAGCGGGGGCGAACACCGGGGAGCTGTTTTTT	CASSLVTLAGANTGELFF
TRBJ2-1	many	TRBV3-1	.	TGTGCCAGCAGCAACGACTGGAGCTCCTACAATGAGCAGTTCTTC	CASSNDWSSYNEQFF
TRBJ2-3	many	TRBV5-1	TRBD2	TGCGCCAGCAGAGAAGCGGGAGAAAGCACAGATACGCAGTATTTT	CASREAGESTDTQYF